The text below deals with one TCR beta chain. Its specificity is not known. The data were obtained in a study of blood T cells in healthy people across ages. The wider study: About one barcoded beta molecule per two T cells was the capture yield of template switching. Notes on the study in general: Naive and antigen-experienced cells were not separated, limiting conclusive comparison. When one million T cells were used, diversity estimates were thought to be underestimates.

Then a second PCR, running about 6 to 12 cycles, was carried out with a sample-barcoded 5' primer and a J-beta primer mix. TCRdb fed the 5' RACE reads into MiXCR, producing one record per CDR3 protein. The sample contains more than 700,000 distinct CDR3 sequences, about 53% of which appear only once. This CDR3 is built from 17 residues. The germline V gene encodes CDR1 SGHKS and CDR2 YYEKEE (reference sequence). V lost 4 bases, J lost 2 bases, and 15 bases stayed unmatched. This sequence was found in a man at least 80 years old in good health. Sequencing used blood. The chain recombines TRBV5-5 with TRBJ2-7, with TRBD1 identical over 7 bases. The DNA of the CDR3 is TGTGCCAGCAGCCCCAGGCGACCGGGACAGATAACCTACGAGCAGTACTTC. Its protein is CASSPRRPGQITYEQYF.